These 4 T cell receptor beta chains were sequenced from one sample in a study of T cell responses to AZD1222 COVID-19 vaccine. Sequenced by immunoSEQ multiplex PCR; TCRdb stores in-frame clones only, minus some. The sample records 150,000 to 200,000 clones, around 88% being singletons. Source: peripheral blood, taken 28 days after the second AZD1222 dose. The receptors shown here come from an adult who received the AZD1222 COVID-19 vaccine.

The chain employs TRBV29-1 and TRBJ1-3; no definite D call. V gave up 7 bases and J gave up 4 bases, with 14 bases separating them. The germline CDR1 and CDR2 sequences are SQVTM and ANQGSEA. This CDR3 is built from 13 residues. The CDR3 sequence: CSAQQLSGNTIYF. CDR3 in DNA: TGCAGCGCACAACAGTTATCGGGAAACACCATATATTTT.

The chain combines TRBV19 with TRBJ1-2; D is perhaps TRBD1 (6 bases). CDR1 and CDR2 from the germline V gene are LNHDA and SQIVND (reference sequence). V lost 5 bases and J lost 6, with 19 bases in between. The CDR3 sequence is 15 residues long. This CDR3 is CASSPRGGQVDGYTF. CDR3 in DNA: TGTGCCAGTAGTCCTCGGGGGGGGCAAGTTGATGGCTACACCTTC.

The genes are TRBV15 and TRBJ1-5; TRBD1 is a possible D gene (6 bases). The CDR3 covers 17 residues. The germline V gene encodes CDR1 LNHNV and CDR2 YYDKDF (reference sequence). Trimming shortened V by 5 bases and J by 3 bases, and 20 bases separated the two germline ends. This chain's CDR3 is CATSFLRKGGDNQPQHF. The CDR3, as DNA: TGTGCCACCAGCTTTCTCCGGAAAGGGGGTGACAATCAGCCCCAGCATTTT. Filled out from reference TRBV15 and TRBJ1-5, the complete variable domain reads DAMVIQNPRYQVTQFGKPVTLSCSQTLNHNVMYWYQQKSSQAPKLLFHYYDKDFNNEADTPDNFQSRRPNTSFCFLDIRSPGLGDTAMYLCATSFLRKGGDNQPQHFGDGTRLSIL.

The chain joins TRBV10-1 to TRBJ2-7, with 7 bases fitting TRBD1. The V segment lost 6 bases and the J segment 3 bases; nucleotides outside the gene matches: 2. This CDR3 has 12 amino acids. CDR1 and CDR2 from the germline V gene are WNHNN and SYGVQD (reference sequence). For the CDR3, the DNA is TGCGCCAGCAGCAGGGGGAGCTACGAGCAGTACTTC. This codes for CASSRGSYEQYF.